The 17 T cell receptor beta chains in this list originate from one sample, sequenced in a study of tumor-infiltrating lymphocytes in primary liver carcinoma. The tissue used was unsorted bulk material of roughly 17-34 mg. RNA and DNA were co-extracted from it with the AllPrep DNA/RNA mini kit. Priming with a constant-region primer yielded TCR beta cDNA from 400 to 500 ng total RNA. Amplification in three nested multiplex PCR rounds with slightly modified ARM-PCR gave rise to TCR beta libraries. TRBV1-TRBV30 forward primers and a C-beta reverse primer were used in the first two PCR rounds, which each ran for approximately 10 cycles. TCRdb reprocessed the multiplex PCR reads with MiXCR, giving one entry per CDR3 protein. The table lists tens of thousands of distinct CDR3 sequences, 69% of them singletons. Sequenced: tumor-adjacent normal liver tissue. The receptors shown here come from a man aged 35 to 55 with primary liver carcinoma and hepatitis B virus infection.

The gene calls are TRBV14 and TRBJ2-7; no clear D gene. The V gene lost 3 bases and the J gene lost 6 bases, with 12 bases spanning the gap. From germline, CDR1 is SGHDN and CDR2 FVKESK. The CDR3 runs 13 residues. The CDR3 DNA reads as TGTGCCAGCAGCCATGAGACGGCGTCCGAGCAGTACTTC. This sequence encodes CASSHETASEQYF.

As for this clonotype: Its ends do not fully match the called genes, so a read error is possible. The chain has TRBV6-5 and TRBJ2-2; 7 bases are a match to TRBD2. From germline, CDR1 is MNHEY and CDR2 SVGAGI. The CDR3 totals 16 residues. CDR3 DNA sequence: TGTGTCAGCAGTCCCTGGGTCCCCGGGGGGACCGGGGAGCTGTTTTTT. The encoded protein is CVSSPWVPGGTGELFF.

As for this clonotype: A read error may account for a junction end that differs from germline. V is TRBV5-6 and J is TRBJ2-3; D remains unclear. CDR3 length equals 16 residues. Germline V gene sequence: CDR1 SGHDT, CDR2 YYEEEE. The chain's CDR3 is CATSYRNRPYADTQYF. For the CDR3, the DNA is TGTGCCACCAGCTACCGGAACAGACCTTACGCAGATACGCAGTATTTT.

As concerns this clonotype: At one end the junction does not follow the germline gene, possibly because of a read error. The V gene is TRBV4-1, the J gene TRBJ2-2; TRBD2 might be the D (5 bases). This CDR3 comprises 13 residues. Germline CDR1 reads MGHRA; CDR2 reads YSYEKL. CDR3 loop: CASNQEWERELFF. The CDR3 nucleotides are TGCGCCAGCAACCAAGAATGGGAGCGGGAGCTGTTTTTT.

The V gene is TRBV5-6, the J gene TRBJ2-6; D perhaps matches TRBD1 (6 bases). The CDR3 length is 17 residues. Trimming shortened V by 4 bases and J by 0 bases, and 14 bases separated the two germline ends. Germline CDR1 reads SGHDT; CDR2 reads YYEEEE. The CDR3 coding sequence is TGTGCCAGCAGCCTACTAACAGGGAACTCTGGGGCCAACGTCCTGACTTTC. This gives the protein CASSLLTGNSGANVLTF. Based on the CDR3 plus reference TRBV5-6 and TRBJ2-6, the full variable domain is DAGVTQSPTHLIKTRGQQVTLRCSPKSGHDTVSWYQQALGQGPQFIFQYYEEEERQRGNFPDRFSGHQFPNYSSELNVNALLLGDSALYLCASSLLTGNSGANVLTFGAGSRLTVL.

CDR3 sequence reads: CASSPPQGPTGELFF. The CDR3 coding sequence is TGTGCCAGCAGCCCTCCGCAAGGACCGACCGGGGAGCTGTTTTTT. The rearrangement uses TRBV11-2 and TRBJ2-2, with D hard to call. Germline V gene lookup returns CDR1 SGHAT and CDR2 FQNNGV. This CDR3 spans 15 amino acids. Trimming took 5 bases from V and 5 from J, leaving 15 bases between them.

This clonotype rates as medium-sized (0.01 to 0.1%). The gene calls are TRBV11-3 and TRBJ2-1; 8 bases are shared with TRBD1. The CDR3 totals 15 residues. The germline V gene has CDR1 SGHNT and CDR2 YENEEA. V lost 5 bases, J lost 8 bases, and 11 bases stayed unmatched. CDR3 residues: CASSPREQGAYEQFF. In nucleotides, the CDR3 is TGTGCCAGCAGCCCCAGGGAGCAGGGGGCGTATGAGCAGTTCTTC. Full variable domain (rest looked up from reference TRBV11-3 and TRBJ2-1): EAGVVQSPRYKIIEKKQPVAFWCNPISGHNTLYWYLQNLGQGPELLIRYENEEAVDDSQLPKDRFSAERLKGVDSTLKIQPAELGDSAVYLCASSPREQGAYEQFFGPGTRLTVL.

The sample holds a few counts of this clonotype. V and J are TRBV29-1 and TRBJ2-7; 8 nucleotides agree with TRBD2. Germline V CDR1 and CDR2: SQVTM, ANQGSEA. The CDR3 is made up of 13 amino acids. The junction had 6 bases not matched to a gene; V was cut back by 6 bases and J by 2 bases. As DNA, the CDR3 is TGCAGCGTCGGGGGGGTATCGACCTACGAGCAGTACTTC. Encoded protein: CSVGGVSTYEQYF.

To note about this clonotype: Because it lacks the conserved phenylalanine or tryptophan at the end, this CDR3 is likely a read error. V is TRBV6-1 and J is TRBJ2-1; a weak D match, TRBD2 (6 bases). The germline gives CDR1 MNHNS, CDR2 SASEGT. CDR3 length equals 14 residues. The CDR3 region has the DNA TGTGCCACCTCGGCGGGGCCGGCCTATAATGAGCAGTTCATC. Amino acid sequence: CATSAGPAYNEQFI.

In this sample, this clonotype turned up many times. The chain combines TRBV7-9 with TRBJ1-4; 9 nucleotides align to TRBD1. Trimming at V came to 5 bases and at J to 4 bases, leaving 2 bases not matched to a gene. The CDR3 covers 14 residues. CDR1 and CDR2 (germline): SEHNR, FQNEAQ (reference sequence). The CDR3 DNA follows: TGTGCCAGCAGCCGGGGACAGGGTAATGAAAAACTGTTTTTT. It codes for CASSRGQGNEKLFF.

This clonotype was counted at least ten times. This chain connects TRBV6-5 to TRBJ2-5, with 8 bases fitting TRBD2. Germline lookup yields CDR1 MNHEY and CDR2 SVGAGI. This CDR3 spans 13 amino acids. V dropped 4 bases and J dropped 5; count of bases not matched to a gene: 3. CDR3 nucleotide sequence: TGTGCCAGCAGTTTTAGCGGGAAGGAGACCCAGTACTTC. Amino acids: CASSFSGKETQYF.

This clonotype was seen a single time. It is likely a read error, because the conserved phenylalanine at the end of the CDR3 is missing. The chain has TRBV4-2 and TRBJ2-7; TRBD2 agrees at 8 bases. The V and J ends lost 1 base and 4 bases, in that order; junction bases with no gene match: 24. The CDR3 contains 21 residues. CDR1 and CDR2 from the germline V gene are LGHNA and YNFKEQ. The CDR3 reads CASSQVVATLTLAGLSYEQYS. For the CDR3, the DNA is TGTGCCAGCAGCCAAGTAGTCGCGACCCTAACCCTAGCGGGCCTTTCATACGAGCAGTACTCC.

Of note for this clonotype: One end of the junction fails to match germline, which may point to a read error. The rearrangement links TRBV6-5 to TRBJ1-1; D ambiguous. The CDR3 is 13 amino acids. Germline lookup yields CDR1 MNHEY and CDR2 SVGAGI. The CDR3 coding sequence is TGTGCCAACAGTCTCCGATTTAACACTGGAGCTTTCTTT. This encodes CANSLRFNTGAFF.

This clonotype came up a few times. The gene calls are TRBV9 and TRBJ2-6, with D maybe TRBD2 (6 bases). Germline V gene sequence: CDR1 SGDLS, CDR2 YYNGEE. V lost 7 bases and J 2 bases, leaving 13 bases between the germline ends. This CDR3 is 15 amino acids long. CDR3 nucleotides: TGTGCCAGCGCACCCGGCGGGGCTGGGGCCAACGTCCTGACTTTC. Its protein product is CASAPGGAGANVLTF.

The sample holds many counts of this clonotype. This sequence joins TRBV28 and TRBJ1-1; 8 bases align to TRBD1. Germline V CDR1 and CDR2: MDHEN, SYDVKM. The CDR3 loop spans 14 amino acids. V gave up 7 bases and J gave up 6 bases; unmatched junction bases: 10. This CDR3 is CASTLQGDPAEAFF. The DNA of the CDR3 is TGTGCCAGCACCCTACAGGGGGATCCGGCTGAAGCTTTCTTT.

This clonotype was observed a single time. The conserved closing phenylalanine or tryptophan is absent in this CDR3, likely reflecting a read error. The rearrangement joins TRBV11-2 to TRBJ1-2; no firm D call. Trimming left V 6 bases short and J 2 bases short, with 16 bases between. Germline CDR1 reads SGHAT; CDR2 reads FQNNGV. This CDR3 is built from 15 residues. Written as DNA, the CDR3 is TGTGCCAGCAGTTTGCTAATACAGCTAAACTATGGCTACACCATC. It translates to CASSLLIQLNYGYTI.

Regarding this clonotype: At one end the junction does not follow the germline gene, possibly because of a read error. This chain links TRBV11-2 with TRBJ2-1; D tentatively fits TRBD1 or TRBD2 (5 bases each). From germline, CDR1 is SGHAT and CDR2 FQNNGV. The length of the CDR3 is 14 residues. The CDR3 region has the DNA TGTGCAAGCAGCTTGTCGGGGTTCGACAGTGAGCAGTTCTTC. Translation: CASSLSGFDSEQFF.